This T cell receptor beta chain was retrieved from a study of T cell repertoires in cytomegalovirus infection. In the study overall: The study used recently identified HLA-C-restricted and well-studied HLA-B-restricted CMV epitopes. Public TCR beta signatures indicated both CMV infection and matching HLA type. Findings and limits, study-wide: CMV carriers having the relevant HLA were flagged by cumulative public TCR beta family frequency. CMV-specific HLA-C-restricted TCR beta clonotypes dominated the ex vivo response.

To note about this clonotype: Its specificity is unknown.

TCRdb redid the calling of the reads with MiXCR, one entry per CDR3 protein. The table records 750,000 to 950,000 distinct CDR3 sequences, under 35% of them present only once. The CDR3 runs to 12 residues. The V end was cut by 8 bases, the J end by 4 bases, with 11 bases between. CDR1 is MNHEY, CDR2 SMNVEV, per germline (reference sequence). The rearrangement joins TRBV27 to TRBJ1-2; D uncertain. The receptor was isolated from a human donor in good health (CMV status not recorded). Some clones in this sample may be carry-over from other donors' samples. Sample: cultured CD8+ T cells from PBMCs, taken from culture after CMV antigen stimulation. The CDR3 loop reads CASAPGGYGYTF. CDR3 nucleotide sequence: TGTGCCAGCGCCCCCGGAGGCTATGGCTACACCTTC.